One T cell receptor beta chain is described in this entry. This clone was seen a handful of times. It lacks a known antigen. No much larger clonotype is one base removed from it; base qualities were not supplied. The sample comes from a study of cytomegalovirus exposure and HLA in healthy donors (dated by TCRdb to about 2017). About the full investigation: In an earlier analysis of about 560 of the donors, less than 350 Gb of sequence data and 100 million or so unique TCR beta sequences from about 179 million T cells were reported. The genetic ancestry cluster associated with self-reported Caucasian donors included about 84% of the approximately 400 genotyped donors. In the later analysis, no new phenotypic data were used to find candidate immune exposures; instead, reliance was placed on TCR beta sequences and their occurrence across donors. All discovery cohort repertoires had been generated on a single sequencing platform. The study aimed to test whether cataloging public T cell receptors could reveal signatures of past pathogen exposure. Class I and class II HLA loci were covered by the typing at four-digit resolution. Among about 400 genotyped donors of the cohort, an average of approximately 240,000 unique TCR beta nucleotide sequences was sequenced per donor, of which 15% to 20% were non-productive. The study used immunosequencing to profile the T cell repertoires of about 670 subjects and linked those repertoires to cytomegalovirus serostatus. A later genetic analysis took genome-wide SNP genotypes for about three fifths of the 666 donors and used that subset as a discovery cohort. In addition to the first cohort of about 650 subjects, a separate validation cohort of approximately 130 different subjects was used. Donor age, sex, ethnicity and CMV serostatus were compiled together with the repertoire data. To study patterns of TCR occurrence, a later analysis re-analyzed previously published TCR beta repertoires from 600 to 750 donors and added high-resolution HLA genotyping. An earlier analysis of around 640 of the donors used high-throughput TCR beta sequencing to judge whether each TCR beta V gene segment behaved as functional or pseudogenic. Roughly five DR-DQ haplotypes were handled as single units for association and clustering because linkage in the cohort was strong. The number of typed donors differed by locus: about 629-630 for A, B, C, DRB1 and DQB1; some 500 for DQA1; 606 for DPA1; and 450 to 480 for DPB1. An early release covering about 600 HLA-typed donors comprised around 300 gigabases of sequencing data and around 85 million unique TCR sequences. To predict cytomegalovirus infection status, the study combined high-throughput TCR immunosequencing, statistical association of individual TCRs with disease status, and machine learning. Overall study results and their limits: In a later genetic analysis, fewer N-insertions in productive TCRs were reported among donors in an Asian-associated ancestry cluster than the approximately 630-donor mean. The earlier analysis of about 600 of the donors excluded 15 to 20 rarely observed V segments, including chromosome 9 orphons, because counts were too low. A later analysis found that HLA-associated TCR beta chains were more clonally expanded and had lower generation probabilities than equally common non-associated chains. A total of 150 or so TCR beta chains were listed by the study as associated with cytomegalovirus. An association between a missense DCLRE1C variant and V-gene and J-gene trimming of TCR beta chains was found in a later genetic analysis and replicated in an independent cohort. Roughly uniform sequencing depth across donors was assumed in presence/absence analyses, although this assumption may not hold. The only immune exposure information available for the cohort was CMV serostatus. It was suggested by the authors that the approach could potentially be generalized to other disease states and immunological phenotypes. A later analysis found that TCR association rates varied across HLA loci, with DRB1 alleles showing the most associated TCRs and HLA-C alleles the fewest. According to a later analysis, most CMV-associated TCR beta chains appeared to be HLA-restricted, and the HLA associations seemed to be driven largely by CMV exposure. At a false discovery rate of 0.05, a later analysis linked 16,951 TCR beta sequences to specific HLA alleles. The classifier was reported to diagnose cytomegalovirus status with high specificity and sensitivity in both the original and validation cohorts. In an earlier analysis of 587 of the donors, most TCR beta V segments appeared in productive rearrangements about 90% or about 30% of the time, broadly matching IMGT annotations. When HLA alleles, especially DR and DQ, strongly co-occurred, attributing TCR associations to individual alleles was difficult. Most TCR sequences were observed very rarely across donors, whereas some public TCRs were present in many individuals. Linkage disequilibrium might explain the correlated functional status among segregating V segments, but an unknown experimental factor could not be excluded. In vitro tests confirmed that a few of the cytomegalovirus-associated TCR beta chains recognize cytomegalovirus antigens. In a later analysis, several top co-occurrence clusters were reported to appear linked to parvovirus B19, influenza, CMV and Epstein-Barr virus. Some IMGT-functional V segments, including TRBV6-2 and TRBV6-3, could not be distinguished by the 87-base-pair reads and were therefore excluded. The sequencing pipeline was judged likely to have produced a cluster of highly shared sequence variants as a technical artifact. A further reported finding was that TCR beta sequences accurately predicted the HLA-A and HLA-B alleles for most subjects in the first cohort. Only TCR beta chains were sequenced in this cohort, and the absence of alpha or paired-chain data limited detectable features. Because some donors lacked HLA typing at each locus, the association tests relied only on the typed subset.

Library construction relied on the immunoSEQ multiplex PCR assay. For the multiplex PCR, a mixture combining 60 forward primers for TCR Vbeta segments and 13 reverse primers for TCR Jbeta segments was used. Amplification of the CDR3 region of rearranged TCR beta genes was performed with a multiplex PCR assay on genomic DNA. Amplified TCR beta libraries were sequenced as 87-base-pair reads on the Illumina HiSeq System. Turning to the authors' computational methods: A later analysis tallied tens of millions of unique TCR beta chains across the 610 or so repertoires, and 10 million to 11 million of those chains were shared by two or more donors. A nearest-neighbor algorithm error-corrected the raw reads and collapsed the reads into unique sequences, merging closely related sequences to remove PCR and sequencing errors. V, D and J gene segments were assigned by aligning CDR3 sequences to IMGT reference sequences. For a sequence to be retained, a match of at least six nucleotides to both a V gene segment and a J gene segment was required. A rearrangement was called productive if the CDR3 had no stop codons and remained in frame with V and J, and every other rearrangement was called non-productive. CDR3 was defined by IMGT convention, running from the second conserved V-encoded cysteine to the conserved J-encoded phenylalanine. The earlier analysis of about 530 of the donors excluded any sequence lacking an unambiguous match to a single V gene segment. An earlier analysis of 500 to 600 of the donors classified V segments as functional when productive rearrangements were above 56.7% and as segregating when the standard deviation between donors was above 5%. A statistical classification framework was built to diagnose cytomegalovirus status from the catalog of TCR beta chain sequences. In a later analysis, TCR nucleotide sequences were compared against IMGT/GENE-DB human TR gene sequences so that V and J genes could be assigned. Using the TCRdist pipeline, a later analysis assigned CDR3 sequences along with most-parsimonious VDJ recombination scenarios. In a later analysis, each TCR beta chain was defined by its CDR3 amino acid sequence together with its V-gene family, and reads lacking a unique V-gene family were excluded. To address suspected cross-contamination and a sequencing artifact, a later analysis removed roughly 640 highly shared, low-generation-probability nucleotide sequences. For each public chain, a later analysis derived a clonal expansion index from normalized ranks of inferred template counts within each repertoire. In a later analysis, generation probabilities were computed with a VDJ recombination model fitted to out-of-frame rearrangements, and the resulting probabilities were checked against IGoR. A later analysis scored TCR-TCR, TCR-HLA and TCR-CMV co-occurrence with hypergeometric tests, applying a repertoire-size bias correction to TCR pairs. In a later analysis, false discovery rates were estimated by permuting HLA or CMV assignments 20 times. A later analysis grouped co-occurring TCRs with DBSCAN, adding TCRdist sequence similarity when clustering within HLA-allele-positive subsets. Repertoires with fewer than 30,000 or more than 120,000 public chains were left out of co-occurrence clustering, as were four to six repertoires with anomalous nucleotide sharing. TCRdb holds this immuneACCESS table with in-frame rearrangements only. Some clones are missing; in checked studies, unresolved V genes explain under half, and the rest has no known cause. V, J and clone size are taken as reported in that table, and D and trimming were inferred from the DNA itself. For this sample there are more than 90,000 clones; nearly 80% appear just once. Clones ranked in the top ten supply 3% to 3.5% of the sample.

Here V drops 0 bases and J drops 5 bases, and the junction holds 8 bases not matched to any gene. As encoded in the germline V gene, CDR1 is SGDLS while CDR2 is YYNGEE. The CDR3 contains 16 residues, cysteine and phenylalanine counted. Only the CDR3 region is kept as DNA, spanning 48 bases read in frame from base 1. In total, about 650 healthy bone marrow donors made up the cohort. At the time of sampling, all cohort members were nominally healthy, though unrecorded immune exposures were likely present. The donor was CMV seronegative and belonged to the group of 380 or so seronegative cohort members. Each donor provided a peripheral blood sample, and peripheral blood mononuclear cells were used for TCR beta sequencing. The Qiagen DNeasy Blood Extraction Kit was used to extract genomic DNA from the blood cell samples.

Sequencing was done on a sample of PBMCs. The TCR comes from a woman aged 35 to 49 in good health and CMV-seronegative. The chain joins TRBV9 to TRBJ2-5, and 9 junction bases match TRBD2. The CDR3 protein is CASSVGEAGGRETQYF. The sequence in DNA is TGTGCCAGCAGCGTAGGCGAGGCGGGAGGGCGGGAGACCCAGTACTTC. Reference TRBV9 and TRBJ2-5 proteins supply the regions before and after the CDR3; the full variable domain is: DSGVTQTPKHLITATGQRVTLRCSPRSGDLSVYWYQQSLDQGLQFLIQYYNGEERAKGNILERFSAQQFPDLHSELNLSSLELGDSALYFCASSVGEAGGRETQYFGPGTRLLVL.